Listed here are 3 T cell receptor beta chains from one sample, sequenced in a study of blood T cell repertoires in COVID-19. The protocol was immunoSEQ multiplex PCR, while the TCRdb copy is restricted to in-frame clones and leaves out a portion. The sample has about 250,000 clones; about 82% are singletons. Sequencing was performed on peripheral blood. These receptors were obtained from a man aged 50-60 years with COVID-19, enrolled during active disease.

This chain joins TRBV6-1 and TRBJ1-5, with TRBD1 matching over 7 bases. Germline-derived CDR1 and CDR2 are MNHNS and SASEGT. The CDR3 extends over 17 amino acids. Trimming took 0 bases from V and 0 from J; bases not matched to a gene: 5. The CDR3 region is CASSEAWDRYSNQPQHF. CDR3 coding DNA: TGTGCCAGCAGTGAAGCGTGGGACAGATATAGCAATCAGCCCCAGCATTTT.

The rearrangement links TRBV19 to TRBJ2-1; perhaps TRBD1 as D (5 bases). Per the germline V gene, CDR1 is LNHDA and CDR2 is SQIVND (reference sequence). V was clipped by 9 bases and J by 7 bases, with 19 bases between them. The CDR3 length is 14 residues. CDR3 bases: TGTGCCAGCAGGACCCTGGCAGGGAATAATGAGCAGTTCTTC. It yields the protein CASRTLAGNNEQFF.

The chain couples TRBV19 to TRBJ2-7; D is undetermined. Germline loops: CDR1 LNHDA, CDR2 SQIVND (reference sequence). CDR3 length: 16 amino acids. Trimming pared 1 base from V and 2 bases from J, leaving 15 bases between. The CDR3 here is CASSIGAPNNPYEQYF. The DNA of the CDR3 is TGTGCCAGTAGTATAGGGGCACCGAATAACCCCTACGAGCAGTACTTC.